The source of this T cell receptor (beta chain) is a study of shared clonotypes between healthy human individuals. Whole-study context: The cohort comprised a couple of women and a few men. Their ages spanned 18 to 49 years. Study outcomes and limitations: It was observed that approximately 5% of naive CD4 clonotypes were shared across several donors. It was the non-shared clonotypes that had lower generation probabilities than clonotypes shared by all four donors. Few donors limited the genetic and exposure-history diversity represented.

The naive CD8 fraction comprised CD45RO-negative cells positively selected for CCR7 and excluded terminally differentiated effector memory CD45RA+ cells. To note about this clone: The antigen is undetermined.

Measured with immunoSEQ multiplex PCR; TCRdb has only the in-frame clones, and not every one. The sample has about 700,000 clones; about 90% are singletons. The sequenced material came from naive CD8+ T cells sorted from blood. The sequence derives from a man aged 30 to 39 in good health.

The CDR3 spells CASSLLGGTRIYEQYF. For the CDR3, the DNA is TGTGCCAGCAGTTTATTGGGCGGGACACGGATCTACGAGCAGTACTTC. The chain uses TRBV27 and TRBJ2-7; D may be TRBD1 or TRBD2 (6 bases each). The V gene lost 1 base and the J gene lost 3 bases, with 16 bases spanning the gap. Germline lookup yields CDR1 MNHEY and CDR2 SMNVEV (reference sequence). The CDR3 contains 16 residues.